The rows below give T cell receptor beta chains drawn from one sample of a study of blood T cell repertoires in COVID-19. The assay was immunoSEQ multiplex PCR, and TCRdb's table has in-frame clones only and misses some. The sample shows about 250,000 clones, around 82% of them seen only once. Sequencing was carried out using peripheral blood. These TCRs come from a woman over 75 with active or convalescent COVID-19. Each CDR3 is given with its conserved first and last residue. Fields, in order: J gene, D gene, V gene, clone size, CDR3 DNA, CDR3 protein. D genes are given only for firm matches. Size tells how often a clone was seen (once, few, many) or the class of an expanded clone, and some rows leave it out.

TRBJ2-1 | TRBD2 | TRBV24-1 | . | TGTGCCACCAGTGGCAACTTTGCGGGAGGGCCTAAGGATGAGCAGTTCTTC | CATSGNFAGGPKDEQFF
TRBJ1-1 | TRBD1 | TRBV30 | . | TGTGCCGGGGGGACAGGGGGCCACTCTATGAACACTGAAGCTTTCTTT | CAGGTGGHSMNTEAFF
TRBJ1-1 | TRBD1 | TRBV10-1 | few | TGCGCCAGCAGAGGGGACAGTCTTATGAACACTGAAGCTTTCTTT | CASRGDSLMNTEAFF
TRBJ2-5 | . | TRBV5-1 | . | TGCGCCAGCAGCGGAGGGTCGTACCAAGAGACCCAGTACTTC | CASSGGSYQETQYF
TRBJ2-7 | . | TRBV6-5 | . | TGTGCCAGCAGGGGGGAGGTAGGGTCCTACGAGCAGTACTTC | CASRGEVGSYEQYF
TRBJ1-2 | TRBD1 | TRBV28 | . | TGTGCCAGCAGTTCCGGACAGGGGGCCGATGGCTACACCTTC | CASSSGQGADGYTF
TRBJ2-3 | TRBD1 | TRBV3-1/TRBV3-2 | . | TGTGCCAGCAGCCCCCGGGACAGGGGGCGCTGGGGCACAGATACGCAGTATTTT | CASSPRDRGRWGTDTQYF
TRBJ1-4 | . | TRBV2 | . | TGTGCCAGCAGTGGTCTACAGGGAGATGAAAAACTGTTTTTT | CASSGLQGDEKLFF
TRBJ1-2 | . | TRBV20-1 | . | TGCAGTGCTAGTTCGAGCCCCTATGGCTACACCTTC | CSASSSPYGYTF
TRBJ2-7 | TRBD2 | TRBV29-1 | . | TGCAGCGTTCGGACTAGCGGGGGTAGCGAGCAGTACTTC | CSVRTSGGSEQYF
TRBJ2-1 | TRBD1 | TRBV7-6 | . | TGTGCCAGCAGCTTAATTCCGGGACAGGCCTACAATGAGCAGTTCTTC | CASSLIPGQAYNEQFF
TRBJ1-5 | TRBD1 | TRBV19 | . | TGTGCCAGTGGAGTGGGACAGCGAAATCAGCCCCAGCATTTT | CASGVGQRNQPQHF
TRBJ1-2 | . | TRBV9 | few | TGTGCCAGCAGCGTGTTCCCGGGGGGCGCGGATGGAGGCTACACCTTC | CASSVFPGGADGGYTF
TRBJ2-1 | . | TRBV9 | . | TGTGCCAGCAGCGTAGTCCCCAGGTACAATGAGCAGTTCTTC | CASSVVPRYNEQFF
TRBJ1-5 | . | TRBV12-5 | . | TGTGCTAGTGCCCAGGGCAACCAGCCCCAGCATTTT | CASAQGNQPQHF
TRBJ1-6 | TRBD1 | TRBV10-1 | once | TGCGCCAGCAGTGAAAATACAGGGGTCAAGTCACCCCTCCACTTT | CASSENTGVKSPLHF
TRBJ1-1 | TRBD1 | TRBV23-1 | . | TGCGCCACCCGCGGGCAGGGGGCGAGAACTGAAGCTTTCTTT | CATRGQGARTEAFF
TRBJ2-7 | TRBD2 | TRBV7-9 | . | TGTGCCAGCAGCTTATTAACCGGGGGGGTTCACGAGCAGTACTTC | CASSLLTGGVHEQYF
TRBJ1-4 | TRBD1 | TRBV28 | . | TGTGCCAGCAGTTCCCTACAGGGGATTAAACTGTTTTTT | CASSSLQGIKLFF
TRBJ1-1 | . | TRBV6-1 | once | TGTGCCAGCAGCCGTGCGGGACGCTCCTTTACTGAAGCTTTCTTT | CASSRAGRSFTEAFF
TRBJ2-3 | . | TRBV4-1 | . | TGCGCCAGCAGCCAAAGCGGGCTTGGGGGGAGGGATACGCAGTATTTT | CASSQSGLGGRDTQYF
TRBJ2-7 | . | TRBV18 | . | TGTGCCAGCTCACCAACCCGACTAGCCTACGAGCAGTACTTC | CASSPTRLAYEQYF
TRBJ2-3 | . | TRBV7-9 | . | TGTGCCAGCAGCTTTGTTGCTAGCCAGTATTTT | CASSFVASQYF
TRBJ1-2 | TRBD1 | TRBV2 | . | TGTGCCAGTAGTCGTCAGGGGGCCACCTATGGCTACACCTTC | CASSRQGATYGYTF
TRBJ1-3 | . | TRBV6-5 | . | TGTGCCAGCAGTCAGGGCAGCTCTGGAAACACCATATATTTT | CASSQGSSGNTIYF
TRBJ2-3 | . | TRBV6-4 | . | TGTGCCAGCAGTCTAGCTCCCGGGTCAACAGATACGCAGTATTTT | CASSLAPGSTDTQYF
TRBJ2-1 | TRBD1 | TRBV7-6 | . | TGTGCCAGCAGCTTAGCCCCGGGACAGGGTTTATATGAGCAGTTCTTC | CASSLAPGQGLYEQFF
TRBJ2-1 | TRBD1 | TRBV5-4 | . | TGTGCCAGCAGCCTCCAGGGGGCGTCCTACAATGAGCAGTTCTTC | CASSLQGASYNEQFF
TRBJ2-1 | TRBD2 | TRBV5-1 | . | TGCGCCAGCAGCTTGGGGGGACTAGCGGAGAGCTCCTACAATGAGCAGTTCTTC | CASSLGGLAESSYNEQFF
TRBJ2-2 | TRBD2 | TRBV19 | many | TGTGCCAGTAGTTTCCATATCGGACTAGCCGGGGAGCTGTTTTTT | CASSFHIGLAGELFF
TRBJ2-7 | . | TRBV7-8 | . | TGTGCCAGCAGCTTTAACAGTGAGGGGCAGTACTTC | CASSFNSEGQYF
TRBJ2-1 | . | TRBV20-1 | . | TGCAGTGCTAGTGGGGTCTCCGGGGGTTCAAATGAGCAGTTCTTC | CSASGVSGGSNEQFF
TRBJ1-5 | . | TRBV7-9 | many | TGTGCCAGCAGCTCACAGGGTAGCAATCAGCCCCAGCATTTT | CASSSQGSNQPQHF
TRBJ1-4 | TRBD1 | TRBV4-2 | . | TGTGCCAGCAGCACGACGGACAGGGCAACTAATGAAAAACTGTTTTTT | CASSTTDRATNEKLFF
TRBJ2-1 | . | TRBV12-3/TRBV12-4 | . | TGTGCCAGCAGCCCGGCGGATGAGCAGTTCTTC | CASSPADEQFF
TRBJ1-2 | TRBD1 | TRBV4-1 | once | TGCGCCAGCAGCCAAGATGACAGGGGGCGCGGGGCTAACTATGGCTACACCTTC | CASSQDDRGRGANYGYTF
TRBJ1-1 | TRBD1 | TRBV5-1 | . | TGCGCCAGCAGCTTGGCTGGTTCAGGGGGAACTGAAGCTTTCTTT | CASSLAGSGGTEAFF
TRBJ1-4 | TRBD1 | TRBV12-3/TRBV12-4 | . | TGTGCCAGCAGCCGGACAGGGGGCGAAAAACTGTTTTTT | CASSRTGGEKLFF
TRBJ1-6 | TRBD1 | TRBV5-1 | . | TGCGCCAGCAGCTTCTTCGACAGGGAGAATTCACCCCTCCACTTT | CASSFFDRENSPLHF
TRBJ2-7 | TRBD2 | TRBV5-4 | . | TGTGCCAGCAGCTTAGCGGGAGGGAGGGGAGTCTACGAGCAGTACTTC | CASSLAGGRGVYEQYF
TRBJ1-4 | . | TRBV3-1/TRBV3-2 | . | TGTGCCAGCAGCCAAACCCGACACTTTGGGAAACTGTTTTTT | CASSQTRHFGKLFF
TRBJ1-4 | TRBD1 | TRBV18 | . | TGTGCCAGCTCACGGCGGGACAGCCTAAATGAAAAACTGTTTTTT | CASSRRDSLNEKLFF
TRBJ1-6 | TRBD1 | TRBV28 | few | TGTGCCAGCAGTTTGGGGACAGGGACTATATCCCCCCTCCACTTT | CASSLGTGTISPLHF
TRBJ1-3 | . | TRBV9 | . | TGTGCCAGCAGCGTAGAGCAAAACACCATATATTTT | CASSVEQNTIYF
TRBJ2-3 | TRBD2 | TRBV5-4 | . | TGTGCCAGCAGCCCAAGGATGGGGGGGAACTTGGCAGATACGCAGTATTTT | CASSPRMGGNLADTQYF
TRBJ2-3 | . | TRBV5-5 | . | TGTGCCAGCAGCTATACAGGTGATACGCAGTATTTT | CASSYTGDTQYF
TRBJ2-7 | TRBD1 | TRBV5-1 | . | TGCGCCAGCAGCTTCCAACAGACAGGGGAAGAGTACTTC | CASSFQQTGEEYF
TRBJ2-7 | . | TRBV5-4 | . | TGTGCCAGCAGCTTGGACAGGTACGAGCAGTACTTC | CASSLDRYEQYF
TRBJ1-3 | . | TRBV30 | . | TGTGCCTGGAGTCCGACGTGGGCGGGAAACACCATATATTTT | CAWSPTWAGNTIYF
TRBJ1-5 | . | TRBV5-1 | . | TGCGCCAGCAGCTTTCCGGGACTGCCAATAAATCAGCCCCAGCATTTT | CASSFPGLPINQPQHF
TRBJ1-1 | . | TRBV11-2 | few | TGTGCCAGCAGCCCAGGGTACGGCATCGGGGGGAGGACTGAAGCTTTCTTT | CASSPGYGIGGRTEAFF
TRBJ2-5 | TRBD2 | TRBV2 | once | TGTGCCAGCAGCTACCCTAGCGGCCAAGAGACCCAGTACTTC | CASSYPSGQETQYF
TRBJ2-1 | TRBD2 | TRBV5-1 | . | TGCGCCAGCAGCTTGTTCTCTGGGGGGGTCTCCTACAATGAGCAGTTCTTC | CASSLFSGGVSYNEQFF
TRBJ1-1 | . | TRBV6-5 | once | TGTGCCAGTGTAACAGGGCTGAGGAACACTGAAGCTTTCTTT | CASVTGLRNTEAFF